The present T cell receptor (beta chain) was sequenced within a study of blood T cell repertoires in COVID-19. Across the whole study: Sites in the United States, Italy and Spain provided acute and convalescent COVID-19 samples. PBMCs, B-cell-depleted T cells, or T cells provided the cDNA or gDNA that made up the material.

Authors' processing steps: For nucleated cells, counts were estimated from reference gene primer amplification. TCRdb's copy holds only in-frame clones and misses some; the assay was immunoSEQ multiplex PCR. V and J calls and clone size are copied from that table; D and trimming were computed from the DNA. Altogether some 40,000 clones are present, 70% to 90% being singletons, with the ten largest covering around 42%. The V gene lost 5 bases and the J gene lost 8 bases, with 7 bases spanning the gap. This CDR3 region has 11 residues. Per germline, CDR1 MNHEY and CDR2 SVGEGT. The TCR comes from a human donor in a cohort sampled during active or convalescent COVID-19. The donor label of this sample is uncertain. The sample taken for sequencing was peripheral blood. The chain links TRBV6-2 or TRBV6-3 to TRBJ2-1; perhaps TRBD1 as D (6 bases). The CDR3 sequence is CASSHRDEQFF. The DNA for the CDR3 is TGTGCCAGCAGTCACAGGGATGAGCAGTTCTTC.